This entry lists 3 T cell receptor beta chains sequenced from one sample in a study of blood T cell repertoires in COVID-19. Clones were read by immunoSEQ multiplex PCR, and TCRdb kept only the in-frame ones, dropping some. The sample carries about 210,000 clones, 86% recorded once. Sequencing used PBMCs or T cells enriched from blood (not recorded which). The receptors originated from a woman in her 40s in a cohort exposed to, infected with or recovered from COVID-19 (not recorded which).

The V call is TRBV5-6, the J call TRBJ2-1, with TRBD2 matching 7 bases. Germline V gives CDR1 SGHDT, CDR2 YYEEEE. This CDR3 region has 17 residues. V shed 4 bases, J shed 8 bases, and the junction held 18 bases outside the gene matches. The CDR3 DNA reads TGTGCCAGCAGCCCGGGAGGAGGCTGGACGGGGAGCCATGAGCAGTTCTTC. Translating gives CASSPGGGWTGSHEQFF.

This chain links TRBV28 with TRBJ1-5, with D possibly being TRBD1 (5 bases). CDR3 length: 13 amino acids. Germline loops: CDR1 MDHEN, CDR2 SYDVKM. Trimming left V 6 bases short and J 1 base short, with 7 bases between. The DNA of the CDR3 is TGTGCCAGCAGGCGACAGAGCAATCAGCCCCAGCATTTT. This translates into CASRRQSNQPQHF. The entire variable domain, with the rest obtained from reference TRBV28 and TRBJ1-5, is as follows: DVKVTQSSRYLVKRTGEKVFLECVQDMDHENMFWYRQDPGLGLRLIYFSYDVKMKEKGDIPEGYSVSREKKERFSLILESASTNQTSMYLCASRRQSNQPQHFGDGTRLSIL.

This chain uses TRBV27 with TRBJ1-1; no definite D call. The germline V gene has CDR1 MNHEY and CDR2 SMNVEV (reference sequence). The length of the CDR3 is 14 residues. Trimming removed 3 bases from V and 0 bases from J, with 8 bases in between. The CDR3 is CASSLRQLNTEAFF. DNA for the CDR3: TGTGCCAGCAGTTTGAGGCAGCTGAACACTGAAGCTTTCTTT.